The entry below gives a single T cell receptor beta chain sequence along with its context. Its antigen remains unknown. This sample stems from a study of blood T cells in healthy people across ages. PCR was performed a second time for about 7 to 11 cycles using a sample-barcoded 5' primer and a J-beta primer mix. Each of the cDNA molecules was tagged by a template-switch adaptor with 12 random nucleotides. TCRdb re-called the 5' RACE reads through MiXCR, storing one row per CDR3 protein. The repertoire holds 750,000 to 850,000 distinct CDR3 sequences, with just under 25% as singletons. Donation came from healthy Caucasian individuals in Russia who were aged roughly 6 to 100. Broader study findings: Relative to aged donors, long-lived donors carried more naive CD4+ cells and displayed higher diversity.

The sample was also reused in another study, on T cells of mothers and their children. That work states: Samples came from a few healthy Caucasian mothers and their six children.

Sequencing was performed on blood. The TCR originated in a boy between 10 and 17 years old in good health.

The CDR3 sequence: CASSYYGTSDNEQFF. CDR3 nucleotides: TGTGCCAGCAGTTACTATGGGACTAGCGACAATGAGCAGTTCTTC. The V and J genes are TRBV6-5 and TRBJ2-5; 10 nucleotides align to TRBD2. The J call may be incorrect, as the DNA end agrees better with TRBJ2-1. Germline CDR1 reads MNHEY; CDR2 reads SVGAGI. The CDR3 loop spans 15 amino acids.